This TCR beta chain emerged from a study of identical twins. MiXCR, run by TCRdb on the 5' RACE reads, gives a single entry per CDR3 protein. The data hold some 590,000 distinct CDR3 sequences, with around a tenth observed a single time. Trimming cost V 7 bases and J 8 bases; bases outside gene matches: 8. The CDR3 contains 13 residues. The sample also formed part of further work on yellow fever vaccine responses in identical twins.

This sequence joins TRBV12-3 or TRBV12-4 and TRBJ2-5; 9 bases line up with TRBD2. Input material: PBMCs. The receptor was derived from a woman between 18 and 29 years old in good health. CDR3 DNA sequence: TGTGCCAGCACCCGGGGTAGCGGGAGTACCCAGTACTTC. As protein: CASTRGSGSTQYF.